Listed below are T cell receptor beta chains from one sample, sequenced in a study of neoadjuvant nivolumab and ipilimumab in lung cancer. Profiled with immunoSEQ multiplex PCR; TCRdb holds only in-frame clones, not every one. The data show roughly 39,000 clones, 89% seen once. This material consisted of peripheral blood, taken before neoadjuvant nivolumab, alone or with ipilimumab. These receptors were collected from an adult with non-small cell lung cancer. Each CDR3 is given with its conserved first and last residue. The D gene is left open where the match is weak.

j_gene	len	d_gene	v_gene	CDR3aa	CDR3nt
TRBJ2-7	15	TRBD2	TRBV7-9	CASSLASGNGREQYF	TGTGCCAGCAGCTTAGCTAGCGGGAACGGCCGGGAGCAGTACTTC
TRBJ2-7	14	NA	TRBV27	CASSLRGTFYEQYF	TGTGCCAGCAGTTTAAGGGGGACATTTTACGAGCAGTACTTC
TRBJ1-1	14	TRBD1	TRBV5-1	CASSFATGDTEAFF	TGCGCCAGCAGCTTTGCGACAGGGGACACTGAAGCTTTCTTT
TRBJ1-2	14	TRBD1	TRBV18	CASSTMDRVDGYTF	TGTGCCAGCTCAACCATGGACAGGGTGGATGGCTACACCTTC
TRBJ2-5	12	NA	TRBV4-2	CASSQSPETQYF	TGTGCCAGCAGCCAATCCCCCGAGACCCAGTACTTC
TRBJ2-7	15	TRBD2	TRBV11-2	CASSLPSGGSYEQYF	TGTGCCAGCAGCTTACCTAGCGGGGGCTCCTACGAGCAGTACTTC
TRBJ2-1	15	NA	TRBV7-3	CASSLTGRSYNEQFF	TGTGCCAGCAGCTTAACTGGACGCTCCTACAATGAGCAGTTCTTC
TRBJ1-4	14	TRBD1	TRBV7-9	CASSSGQEGEKLFF	TGTGCCAGCAGCTCGGGACAGGAAGGAGAAAAACTGTTTTTT
TRBJ2-2	15	TRBD1	TRBV6-6	CASSLTGEGAGELFF	TGTGCCAGCAGCCTGACAGGGGAAGGGGCCGGGGAGCTGTTTTTT
TRBJ2-7	13	NA	TRBV27	CASSPSTSYEQYF	TGTGCCAGCAGTCCTTCGACTAGCTACGAGCAGTACTTC
TRBJ2-1	18	TRBD2	TRBV9	CASSASLAGGPSYNEQFF	TGTGCCAGCAGCGCATCGCTAGCGGGGGGGCCCTCCTACAATGAGCAGTTCTTC